Listed below are T cell receptor beta chains from one sample, sequenced in a study of blood T cell repertoires in COVID-19. Sequencing used immunoSEQ multiplex PCR; TCRdb keeps in-frame clones, though not all of them. Here the sample spans approximately 230,000 clones, approximately 84% being singletons. Material: PBMCs or T cells enriched from blood (not recorded which). The receptors were sampled from a middle-aged man who had recovered from COVID-19. CDR3s include the opening cysteine and the closing phenylalanine or tryptophan.

j_gene	v_gene	CDR3aa
TRBJ2-3	TRBV19	CASSKTRTGTDTQYF
TRBJ2-7	TRBV6-5	CASSSGISYEQYF
TRBJ1-5	TRBV10-2	CASSDRESQPQHF
TRBJ1-1	TRBV5-1	CASSLGGPEAFF
TRBJ2-4	TRBV3-1/TRBV3-2	CASSQEGRKRAWSANIQYF
TRBJ2-7	TRBV2	CASSEALPLSGEQYF
TRBJ2-2	TRBV4-3	CASSQGSGVYTGELFF
TRBJ1-2	TRBV15	CATSRDQGGYGYTF
TRBJ1-1	TRBV19	CASSFQGSTEAFF
TRBJ1-4	TRBV15	CATSSGQGWPNEKLFF
TRBJ1-2	TRBV4-2	CASSQEVGDYTF
TRBJ2-1	TRBV7-9	CASSLGSGGNEQFF
TRBJ1-4	TRBV5-1	CASSSLGTAEEKLFF
TRBJ2-3	TRBV1	CTSSPRSPPSTDTQYF
TRBJ1-2	TRBV7-2	CASSYGDAGGYTF
TRBJ1-1	TRBV7-2	CASSPPTGGGEAFF
TRBJ2-7	TRBV5-6	CASSLGTGMAYEQYF
TRBJ1-3	TRBV9	CASSTGASGNTIYF
TRBJ1-1	TRBV24-1	CATSEGGNTEAFF
TRBJ1-4	TRBV7-9	CASSPGQLTNEKLFF
TRBJ2-1	TRBV21-1	CASSKYAGICNEQFF
TRBJ2-1	TRBV7-2	CASSLVVKEANEQFF
TRBJ2-1	TRBV2	CASSPEVGEEFF
TRBJ1-5	TRBV4-3	CASSQDRTGAGWPQHF
TRBJ1-1	TRBV28	CASSRVSEAFF
TRBJ2-7	TRBV3-1/TRBV3-2	CASSHLLAGGRSSYEQYF
TRBJ1-5	TRBV7-9	CASSSGDQPQHF
TRBJ2-1	TRBV7-9	CASSLDQLYNEQFF
TRBJ1-6	TRBV7-2	CASSVDRDVGYNSPLHF
TRBJ1-3	TRBV9	CASSAQGAAGNTIYF
TRBJ1-5	TRBV21-1	CASSTHRGEWTNQPQHF
TRBJ2-1	TRBV6-5	CASRGQGDSYNEQFF
TRBJ1-2	TRBV5-1	CASQDRGYGYTF
TRBJ1-4	TRBV30	CAWRLTGGNEKLFF
TRBJ2-2	TRBV11-2	CASSLAGPLTGELFF
TRBJ2-5	TRBV7-8	CASSPHESQYF
TRBJ1-5	TRBV9	CASSVDGTRPQHF
TRBJ1-2	TRBV11-2	CASSLDRVPNYGYTF
TRBJ1-2	TRBV19	CASSVDRLPGGYTF
TRBJ1-3	TRBV6-5	CASSYQLTGRGNTIYF
TRBJ2-1	TRBV27	CASSPTAYNEQFF
TRBJ1-5	TRBV7-9	CASSYSGVQPQHF
TRBJ1-3	TRBV3-1/TRBV3-2	CASSQRMTGKENTIYF
TRBJ1-5	TRBV4-3	CASSPGPGYRSNQPQHF
TRBJ2-7	TRBV6-2/TRBV6-3	CASSYLPGTLPIEQYF
TRBJ2-5	TRBV11-2	CASSTRQAGETQYF
TRBJ2-1	TRBV7-2	CASSPTGTRAHNEQFF
TRBJ1-2	TRBV7-3	CASSTGVYGYTF
TRBJ1-2	TRBV11-1	CASSLRQGDGYTF
TRBJ2-5	TRBV4-1	CASSQEGGRLETQYF
TRBJ1-1	TRBV28	CASSPPRTDTEAFF
TRBJ1-5	TRBV7-9	CASSLEGDQPQHF
TRBJ1-2	TRBV3-1/TRBV3-2	CASSQDRQNSYGYTF
TRBJ2-1	TRBV30	CAWSVLGWGGREQFF
TRBJ1-1	TRBV12-5	CASGLQGNTEAFF